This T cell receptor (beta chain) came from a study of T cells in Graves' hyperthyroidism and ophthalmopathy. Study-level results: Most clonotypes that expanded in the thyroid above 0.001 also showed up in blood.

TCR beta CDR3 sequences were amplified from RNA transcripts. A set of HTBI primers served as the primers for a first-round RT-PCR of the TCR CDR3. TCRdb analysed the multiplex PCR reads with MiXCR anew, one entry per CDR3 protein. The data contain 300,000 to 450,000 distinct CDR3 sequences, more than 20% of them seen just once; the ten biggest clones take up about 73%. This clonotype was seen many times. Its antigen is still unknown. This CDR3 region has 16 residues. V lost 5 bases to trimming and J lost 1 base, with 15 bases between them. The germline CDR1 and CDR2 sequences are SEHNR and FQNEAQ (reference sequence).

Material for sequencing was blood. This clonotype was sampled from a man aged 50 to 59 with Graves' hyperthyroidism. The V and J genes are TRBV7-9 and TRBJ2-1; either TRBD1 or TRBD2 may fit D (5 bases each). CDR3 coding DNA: TGTGCCAGCAGCCTTTACTCCGGGGCGTCCTACAATGAGCAGTTCTTC. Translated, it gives CASSLYSGASYNEQFF. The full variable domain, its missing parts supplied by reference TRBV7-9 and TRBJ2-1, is DTGVSQNPRHKITKRGQNVTFRCDPISEHNRLYWYRQTLGQGPEFLTYFQNEAQLEKSRLLSDRFSAERPKGSFSTLEIQRTEQGDSAMYLCASSLYSGASYNEQFFGPGTRLTVL.